What follows are 16 T cell receptor beta chains derived from one specimen sequenced in a study of blood T cell repertoires in COVID-19. TCRdb's copy holds only in-frame clones and misses some; the assay was immunoSEQ multiplex PCR. In the table there are about 270,000 clones, about nine tenths of which are singletons. The material sequenced was PBMCs or T cells enriched from blood (not recorded which). The receptor source for this set is a woman in her 30s with acute COVID-19.

The rearrangement joins TRBV5-1 to TRBJ2-1, with no clear D. There are 16 residues in the CDR3. V lost 0 bases, J lost 2 bases, and 12 bases lay in between. Per the germline V gene, CDR1 is SGHRS and CDR2 is YFSETQ. The CDR3 spells CASSLGPLPPYNEQFF. In nucleotides, the CDR3 is TGCGCCAGCAGCTTGGGGCCGCTCCCACCCTACAATGAGCAGTTCTTC.

The rearrangement links TRBV25-1 to TRBJ2-7, with D tentatively TRBD2 (5 bases). Trimming pared 3 bases from V and 7 bases from J, leaving 7 bases between. The CDR3 extends over 11 amino acids. From germline, CDR1 is MGHDK and CDR2 SYGVNS. The CDR3 nucleotides read TGTGCCAGCAGTGATGGCGGGGAGCAGTACTTC. Translated: CASSDGGEQYF.

The chain has TRBV5-1 and TRBJ2-3, with TRBD2 matching 16 bases. The CDR3 sequence is 19 residues long. V shed 0 bases and J 3 bases; nucleotides not matched to a gene: 7. CDR1 and CDR2 (germline): SGHRS, YFSETQ. CDR3 sequence: CASSLEGLAGGPGTDTQYF. CDR3 DNA sequence: TGCGCCAGCAGCTTGGAGGGACTAGCGGGAGGGCCGGGGACAGATACGCAGTATTTT.

The chain carries TRBV7-3 and TRBJ2-3; 8 bases are a match to TRBD1. This CDR3 comprises 15 residues. With 0 bases clipped from V and 5 bases from J, the junction kept 4 bases outside the gene matches. CDR1 is SGHTA, CDR2 FQGTGA, per germline. CDR3 in DNA: TGTGCCAGCAGCTTAACGAGTACAGGGGGAGATACGCAGTATTTT. The encoded protein is CASSLTSTGGDTQYF.

V usage is TRBV27 and J usage is TRBJ2-7; 8 bases are shared with TRBD1. Trimming removed 5 bases from V and 3 bases from J; junction bases left unmatched: 9. This CDR3 comprises 15 residues. Germline V CDR1 and CDR2: MNHEY, SMNVEV (reference sequence). The CDR3 bases are TGTGCCAGCAGTCTGCTTCAGGGACAGGACTACGAGCAGTACTTC. It yields the protein CASSLLQGQDYEQYF.

V usage is TRBV28 and J usage is TRBJ1-5; 12 bases are a match to TRBD1. The CDR3 loop spans 14 amino acids. The germline CDR1 and CDR2 sequences are MDHEN and SYDVKM. V shed 6 bases, J shed 7 bases, and the junction held 4 bases outside the gene matches. CDR3 nucleotides: TGTGCCAGCAGGGGACAGGGGGCTGGCCAGCCCCAGCATTTT. Its translation is CASRGQGAGQPQHF.

The chain couples TRBV6-2 or TRBV6-3 to TRBJ1-4; D is uncertain. CDR3 length: 12 residues. The germline gives CDR1 MNHEY, CDR2 SVGEGT. Trimming cost V 6 bases and J 6 bases, with 8 bases left between them. CDR3 amino acids: CASSRGDEKLFF. DNA of the CDR3: TGTGCCAGCAGCCGCGGAGATGAAAAACTGTTTTTT.

V usage is TRBV19 and J usage is TRBJ1-5; no definite D call. Germline V gene data show CDR1 as LNHDA and CDR2 as SQIVND (reference sequence). The CDR3 length is 18 residues. V was shortened by 2 bases and J by 0 bases, with 17 bases between the two germline ends. This CDR3 is CASSIPTAGFGSNQPQHF. The CDR3 nucleotides are TGTGCCAGTAGTATACCAACGGCGGGGTTCGGTAGCAATCAGCCCCAGCATTTT. Full variable domain (rest looked up from reference TRBV19 and TRBJ1-5): DGGITQSPKYLFRKEGQNVTLSCEQNLNHDAMYWYRQDPGQGLRLIYYSQIVNDFQKGDIAEGYSVSREKKESFPLTVTSAQKNPTAFYLCASSIPTAGFGSNQPQHFGDGTRLSIL.

The table lists this clone with a count of one. The chain has TRBV24-1 and TRBJ2-7, with 15 nucleotides matching TRBD2. The V and J ends lost 2 bases and 6 bases, in that order; junction bases with no gene match: 10. Germline V gives CDR1 KGHDR, CDR2 SFDVKD. This CDR3 contains 18 residues. This CDR3 reads CATSDSKTGLAGGGEQYF. The DNA of the CDR3 is TGTGCCACCAGTGATTCGAAGACGGGACTAGCGGGAGGCGGCGAGCAGTACTTC.

V gene TRBV14 combines with J gene TRBJ1-4; TRBD1 matches 8 bases. This CDR3 region has 18 residues. CDR1 SGHDN and CDR2 FVKESK come from the germline V gene. J was trimmed by 0 bases and V by 1 base; bases with no gene match: 7. CDR3 region: CASSQGQGIPSTNEKLFF. The CDR3 DNA reads TGTGCCAGCAGCCAAGGACAGGGGATTCCTTCAACTAATGAAAAACTGTTTTTT. The full variable domain, in which reference TRBV14 and TRBJ1-4 provide the parts outside the CDR3, is EAGVTQFPSHSVIEKGQTVTLRCDPISGHDNLYWYRRVMGKEIKFLLHFVKESKQDESGMPNNRFLAERTGGTYSTLKVQPAELEDSGVYFCASSQGQGIPSTNEKLFFGSGTQLSVL.

The V and J genes are TRBV18 and TRBJ2-1; 15 bases agree with TRBD2. The trim removed 0 bases at V and 3 bases at J, leaving 0 bases unmatched. The CDR3 length is 17 residues. Germline CDR1 is KGHSH and CDR2 is LQKENI. The CDR3 nucleotides are TGTGCCAGCTCACCACCGGGACTAGCGGGGGGCTACAATGAGCAGTTCTTC. Its protein product is CASSPPGLAGGYNEQFF.

This sequence joins TRBV28 and TRBJ2-5; 7 positions match TRBD2. The CDR3 is made up of 14 amino acids. CDR1 and CDR2 (germline): MDHEN, SYDVKM. The CDR3 coding sequence is TGTGCATCAGTCCCCGGCGGGGGTGGAGAGACCCAGTACTTC. Protein sequence: CASVPGGGGETQYF.

The chain links TRBV5-1 to TRBJ1-4, with 10 positions matching TRBD1. CDR1 and CDR2 from the germline V gene are SGHRS and YFSETQ. The CDR3 spans 13 residues. With 4 bases clipped from V and 7 bases from J, the junction kept 1 base outside the gene matches. The CDR3 region has the DNA TGCGCCAGCAGCAGGACAGGGGGTGAAAAACTGTTTTTT. Amino acids: CASSRTGGEKLFF.

The rearrangement links TRBV9 to TRBJ1-1, with D possibly TRBD1 on 6 matching bases. Trimming stripped 2 bases from V and 1 base from J, with 12 bases between. This CDR3 spans 15 amino acids. Germline CDR1 is SGDLS and CDR2 is YYNGEE. CDR3 bases: TGTGCCAGCAGCGTCAGGGGCGCCGGGAACACTGAAGCTTTCTTT. It specifies CASSVRGAGNTEAFF.

The V and J genes are TRBV13 and TRBJ2-7, with 7 positions matching TRBD1. CDR1 and CDR2 from the germline V gene are PRHDT and FYEKMQ (reference sequence). CDR3 size: 15 residues. The ends lost 4 bases at V and 3 bases at J; junction bases unmatched: 9. The CDR3 DNA reads as TGTGCCAGCAGCTCGCAAGACAGGGTCGGCTACGAGCAGTACTTC. The encoded protein is CASSSQDRVGYEQYF.

The chain links TRBV18 to TRBJ2-2, with 7 bases lining up with TRBD2. The V segment lost 2 bases and the J segment 4 bases; nucleotides outside the gene matches: 10. This CDR3 is 17 amino acids long. Germline-derived CDR1 and CDR2 are KGHSH and LQKENI. CDR3 DNA sequence: TGTGCCAGCTCACCATCGTGGGAGGGCCAGGGCACCGGGGAGCTGTTTTTT. Translated: CASSPSWEGQGTGELFF.